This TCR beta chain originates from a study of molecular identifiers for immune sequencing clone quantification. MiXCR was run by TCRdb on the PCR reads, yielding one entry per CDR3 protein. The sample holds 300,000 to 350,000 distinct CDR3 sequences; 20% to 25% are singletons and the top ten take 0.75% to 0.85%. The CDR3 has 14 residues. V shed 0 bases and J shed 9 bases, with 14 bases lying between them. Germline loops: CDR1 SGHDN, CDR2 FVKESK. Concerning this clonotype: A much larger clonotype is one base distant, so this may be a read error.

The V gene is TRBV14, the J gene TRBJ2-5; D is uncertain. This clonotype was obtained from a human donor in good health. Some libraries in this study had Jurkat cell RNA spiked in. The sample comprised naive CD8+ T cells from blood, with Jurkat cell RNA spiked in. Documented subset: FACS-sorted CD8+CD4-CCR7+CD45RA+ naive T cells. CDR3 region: CASSQDLNFESQYF. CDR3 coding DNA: TGTGCCAGCAGCCAAGATCTAAACTTCGAGTCCCAGTACTTC.